The rows below give T cell receptor beta chains drawn from one sample of a study of blood T cell repertoires in COVID-19. Using immunoSEQ multiplex PCR, the repertoire was profiled, and TCRdb retains in-frame clones only, with some absent. The repertoire has about 260,000 clones, around 87% of them found once; the top ten carry approximately 1.6%. The sample taken for sequencing was peripheral blood. These receptors were collected from a woman between 35 and 50 years old who had recovered from COVID-19. CDR3s include the opening cysteine and the closing phenylalanine or tryptophan. The order of the fields is D gene, clone size, J gene, V gene, CDR3 protein, CDR3 DNA. The D gene is left open where the match is weak. Only some rows state a clone size, as once, few, many or a class for expanded clones.

>NA|NA|TRBJ2-7|TRBV5-1
CASSPTGFYEQYF
TGCGCCAGCAGCCCGACGGGGTTCTACGAGCAGTACTTC
>NA|NA|TRBJ2-2|TRBV3-1/TRBV3-2
CASSPFGGGATGELFF
TGTGCCAGCAGCCCCTTTGGAGGGGGGGCCACCGGGGAGCTGTTTTTT
>NA|NA|TRBJ1-6|TRBV5-1
CASSPGGSPLHF
TGCGCCAGCAGCCCCGGGGGATCACCCCTCCACTTT
>TRBD2|NA|TRBJ2-7|TRBV9
CASSRTSGSSYEQYF
TGTGCCAGCAGCCGAACCAGCGGGAGCTCCTACGAGCAGTACTTC
>NA|NA|TRBJ2-5|TRBV9
CASSANTGLETQYF
TGTGCCAGCAGCGCCAACACAGGGCTGGAGACCCAGTACTTC
>TRBD2|NA|TRBJ2-7|TRBV5-1
CASSLGLAGDSYEQYF
TGCGCCAGCAGCTTGGGACTAGCGGGAGACTCCTACGAGCAGTACTTC
>TRBD2|few|TRBJ2-1|TRBV11-2
CASSRLGRAGAYNEQFF
TGTGCCAGCAGCAGGCTGGGTCGGGCGGGGGCCTACAATGAGCAGTTCTTC
>NA|NA|TRBJ1-1|TRBV5-6
CASSLGGHMNTEAFF
TGTGCCAGCAGCTTGGGGGGGCACATGAACACTGAAGCTTTCTTT
>TRBD1|NA|TRBJ1-3|TRBV5-5
CASSLTGGALTGNTIYF
TGTGCCAGCAGCTTAACAGGGGGCGCGCTTACTGGAAACACCATATATTTT
>NA|NA|TRBJ1-1|TRBV5-1
CASSEAHTEAFF
TGCGCCAGCAGTGAAGCACACACTGAAGCTTTCTTT
>TRBD1|once|TRBJ1-6|TRBV5-1
CASSPGTGDNSPLHF
TGCGCCAGCAGCCCGGGGACAGGGGATAATTCACCCCTCCACTTT
>TRBD1|NA|TRBJ1-2|TRBV11-1
CASSPGTVYGYTF
TGTGCCAGCAGCCCAGGGACAGTCTATGGCTACACCTTC
>NA|NA|TRBJ1-1|TRBV6-2/TRBV6-3
CASSPQGWVSRLMKNTEAFF
TGTGCCAGCAGTCCCCAGGGGTGGGTGTCTCGCCTTATGAAGAACACTGAAGCTTTCTTT
>TRBD1|NA|TRBJ2-7|TRBV19
CASSRDRAGEQYF
TGTGCCAGTAGTCGCGACAGGGCCGGGGAGCAGTACTTC
>NA|NA|TRBJ1-2|TRBV6-5
CASSRGGTGIYGYTF
TGTGCCAGCAGCCGGGGGGGAACAGGGATCTATGGCTACACCTTC
>NA|NA|TRBJ1-1|TRBV19
CASSIGKDGDTEAFF
TGTGCCAGTAGTATAGGAAAGGACGGGGACACTGAAGCTTTCTTT
>TRBD1|few|TRBJ1-5|TRBV6-2/TRBV6-3
CASSVRQGGAQPQHF
TGTGCCAGCAGTGTCCGACAGGGGGGCGCTCAGCCCCAGCATTTT
>NA|NA|TRBJ1-1|TRBV23-1
CASSQSEAHGLDGAFF
TGCGCCAGCAGTCAATCGGAGGCACATGGTTTGGACGGGGCTTTCTTT
>TRBD1|NA|TRBJ1-1|TRBV3-1/TRBV3-2
CASSSRQGLPKEAFF
TGTGCCAGCAGCTCAAGACAGGGCCTCCCTAAAGAAGCTTTCTTT
>TRBD1|NA|TRBJ2-1|TRBV15
CATSSRDSLNNEQFF
TGTGCCACCAGCAGTCGGGACAGCCTTAACAATGAGCAGTTCTTC
>TRBD2|NA|TRBJ2-3|TRBV9
CASTEESGGPRDTQYF
TGTGCCAGCACCGAGGAAAGCGGGGGCCCGCGGGATACGCAGTATTTT
>TRBD2|NA|TRBJ2-5|TRBV10-1
CASSDPGLGEETQYF
TGCGCCAGCAGTGACCCGGGACTAGGGGAAGAGACCCAGTACTTC
>TRBD2|NA|TRBJ2-7|TRBV4-3
CASSQGFQRGGYEQYF
TGCGCCAGCAGCCAAGGCTTCCAGCGGGGGGGGTACGAGCAGTACTTC
>TRBD2|NA|TRBJ2-3|TRBV5-1
CASSLDPGGGTDTQYF
TGCGCCAGCAGCTTGGATCCGGGGGGAGGCACAGATACGCAGTATTTT